The 17 T cell receptor beta chains presented below share a single source sample, sequenced in a study of cytomegalovirus exposure and HLA in healthy donors. Primers included in the PCR were 60 Vbeta and 13 Jbeta primers. Method: immunoSEQ multiplex PCR; TCRdb's copy keeps in-frame clones and lacks some. The sample has 100,000 to 140,000 clones, around 76% seen once. The sample consisted of PBMCs. The receptors here all came from a man younger than 30 in good health and CMV-seronegative.

V and J are TRBV28 and TRBJ1-1; D remains ambiguous. CDR1 is MDHEN and CDR2 is SYDVKM in the germline V gene. V dropped 3 bases and J dropped 0 bases, with 11 bases sitting between them. The CDR3 sequence is 15 residues long. The DNA of the CDR3 is TGTGCCAGCAGTTTCCCCACGGGATTGAACACTGAAGCTTTCTTT. As protein: CASSFPTGLNTEAFF. Together with reference TRBV28 and TRBJ1-1, the CDR3 gives the full variable domain: DVKVTQSSRYLVKRTGEKVFLECVQDMDHENMFWYRQDPGLGLRLIYFSYDVKMKEKGDIPEGYSVSREKKERFSLILESASTNQTSMYLCASSFPTGLNTEAFFGQGTRLTVV.

The chain combines TRBV4-2 with TRBJ1-3; D is uncertain. The CDR3 is made up of 17 amino acids. Germline CDR1 is LGHNA and CDR2 is YNFKEQ. The germline V and J ends were trimmed by 0 bases and 1 base, with 13 bases remaining between them. The CDR3, as DNA: TGTGCCAGCAGCCAAGATTTTCGGGTGTCATCTGGAAACACCATATATTTT. This translates into CASSQDFRVSSGNTIYF.

This rearrangement joins TRBV5-1 to TRBJ2-3; D might be TRBD1 (6 bases). The CDR3 has 14 amino acids. CDR1 and CDR2 (germline): SGHRS, YFSETQ. Deletions cut 7 bases from V and 0 bases from J, with 12 bases between. CDR3 nucleotides: TGCGCCAGCTTCCTCGGACAGAGCACAGATACGCAGTATTTT. This translates into CASFLGQSTDTQYF.

This clone was observed a single time. One junction end does not reproduce the germline sequence, and a read error may be involved. The chain joins TRBV4-3 to TRBJ1-2; a possible D gene is TRBD1 (5 bases). Germline V gives CDR1 LGHNA, CDR2 YSLEER. The CDR3 consists of 15 residues. DNA for the CDR3: TGCGCCAGCAGCCCAGGATGGGGGGTTCACTATGGCTACCCCTTC. Translated, it gives CASSPGWGVHYGYPF.

This clone was detected a few times. This sequence joins TRBV6-4 and TRBJ2-2, with D maybe TRBD1 (6 bases). Germline V CDR1 and CDR2: MRHNA, SNTAGT. This CDR3 spans 14 amino acids. V dropped 2 bases and J dropped 2 bases, with 6 bases sitting between them. The CDR3 is CASSDGTNTGELFF. As DNA, the CDR3 is TGTGCCAGCAGTGACGGGACAAACACCGGGGAGCTGTTTTTT.

The gene calls are TRBV4-2 and TRBJ2-5; tentative D call: TRBD2 (7 bases). The germline gives CDR1 LGHNA, CDR2 YNFKEQ. CDR3 length: 16 residues. Trimming cost V 0 bases and J 5 bases, with 16 bases left between them. CDR3 protein: CASSQDPAGALETQYF. DNA of the CDR3: TGTGCCAGCAGCCAAGATCCTGCGGGGGCCCTTGAGACCCAGTACTTC.

V and J are TRBV11-2 and TRBJ1-1; the D gene is possibly TRBD1 (6 bases). Between the trimmed V and J ends, which lost 0 bases and 8 bases, there was a span of 10 bases. From germline, CDR1 is SGHAT and CDR2 FQNNGV. The CDR3 covers 13 residues. In DNA, the CDR3 is TGTGCCAGCAGCTTAGATGGGGGCCGGGAAGCTTTCTTT. Encoded protein: CASSLDGGREAFF.

This rearrangement joins TRBV15 to TRBJ1-2; tentatively, D is TRBD1 (5 bases). Germline CDR1 reads LNHNV; CDR2 reads YYDKDF (reference sequence). Trimming removed 5 bases at V and 6 bases at J, with 13 bases between. This CDR3 region has 13 residues. The DNA for the CDR3 is TGTGCCACCAGCCTCCGGGGGGTGAATGGCTACACCTTC. Translated: CATSLRGVNGYTF.

The chain couples TRBV6-6 to TRBJ2-7; 7 bases are a match to TRBD1. V lost 5 bases, J lost 1 base, and 5 bases stayed unmatched. CDR3 length equals 14 residues. The germline gives CDR1 MNHNY, CDR2 SVGAGI (reference sequence). CDR3 region: CASSPPGQSYEQYF. The DNA of the CDR3 is TGTGCCAGCAGTCCACCGGGACAGTCCTACGAGCAGTACTTC.

The V and J genes are TRBV4-2 and TRBJ2-1, with 11 bases that match TRBD2. CDR1 and CDR2 (germline): LGHNA, YNFKEQ. Trimming cost V 3 bases and J 8 bases; bases outside gene matches: 12. The CDR3 is 17 residues long. The CDR3 nucleotides are TGTGCCAGCAGCCAGGATTCGACTAGCGGGGACCCTCATGAGCAGTTCTTC. Translated: CASSQDSTSGDPHEQFF.

This clone was counted only a few times. The chain joins TRBV4-3 to TRBJ1-6; no firm D call. This CDR3 is built from 14 residues. Per germline, CDR1 LGHNA and CDR2 YSLEER. V was clipped by 3 bases and J by 9 bases, with 12 bases between them. The DNA of the CDR3 is TGCGCCAGCAGCCAGTATAGCGGAGGTTCACCCCTCCACTTT. The encoded protein is CASSQYSGGSPLHF.

The table lists this clone with a few counts. The chain recombines TRBV7-6 with TRBJ2-2, with 8 bases matching TRBD1. CDR3 length equals 17 residues. Germline CDR1 and CDR2: SGHVS and FNYEAQ. V shed 5 bases, J shed 4 bases, and the junction held 12 bases outside the gene matches. The chain's CDR3 is CASSSQRDRLFTGELFF. The CDR3 DNA is TGTGCCAGCAGCAGCCAACGGGACAGGCTTTTCACCGGGGAGCTGTTTTTT.

The genes are TRBV27 and TRBJ2-5; TRBD2 is a possible D gene (6 bases). The CDR3 contains 15 residues. Germline CDR1 reads MNHEY; CDR2 reads SMNVEV (reference sequence). V lost 6 bases, J lost 4 bases, and 18 bases lay in between. In nucleotides, the CDR3 is TGTGCCAGCAGAACTTTCACGGGGGTGGGAGAGACCCAGTACTTC. The encoded protein is CASRTFTGVGETQYF.

The chain carries TRBV5-1 and TRBJ1-6; tentatively, D is TRBD1 (5 bases). V was shortened by 2 bases and J by 9 bases, with 12 bases between the two germline ends. The CDR3 runs 14 residues. CDR1 SGHRS and CDR2 YFSETQ come from the germline V gene. The CDR3 nucleotides read TGCGCCAGCAGCTTATGGGGGGAAGGTTCACCCCTCCACTTT. Protein product: CASSLWGEGSPLHF. The full variable domain, rest sourced from reference TRBV5-1 and TRBJ1-6, is KAGVTQTPRYLIKTRGQQVTLSCSPISGHRSVSWYQQTPGQGLQFLFEYFSETQRNKGNFPGRFSGRQFSNSRSEMNVSTLELGDSALYLCASSLWGEGSPLHFGNGTRLTVT.

The chain joins TRBV2 to TRBJ1-2; no definite D call. The CDR3 loop spans 15 amino acids. Germline CDR1 and CDR2: SNHLY and FYNNEI. The ends were cut back, 2 bases at V and 1 base at J, with 11 bases in the middle. As DNA, the CDR3 is TGTGCCAGCAGTGAACTCGGACGGGATAACTATGGCTACACCTTC. Its translation is CASSELGRDNYGYTF.

This clone was recorded many times. The chain carries TRBV6-4 and TRBJ2-3; 10 bases map to TRBD2. The CDR3 length is 15 residues. V shed 0 bases, J shed 4 bases, and the junction held 1 base outside the gene matches. Germline lookup yields CDR1 MRHNA and CDR2 SNTAGT. CDR3 nucleotide sequence: TGTGCCAGCAGTGACTCAAGCGGGGGGGCAGATACGCAGTATTTT. Protein sequence: CASSDSSGGADTQYF.

The CDR3 region has the DNA TGTGCCAGCAGCCCTCCACTGGCAGGTGAGGGTGGCTACACCTTC. Encoded protein: CASSPPLAGEGGYTF. V usage is TRBV7-9 and J usage is TRBJ1-2; D remains unclear. CDR1 is SEHNR, CDR2 FQNEAQ, per germline (reference sequence). CDR3 length: 15 amino acids. V dropped 5 bases and J dropped 7 bases, with 20 bases sitting between them.